This T cell receptor beta chain was captured in a study of cytomegalovirus exposure and HLA in healthy donors. Study observations and caveats: Rarity marked most TCR sequences, yet some public TCRs occurred in many donors. A list of 150 or so TCR beta chains associated with cytomegalovirus was given.

Method: immunoSEQ multiplex PCR; TCRdb's copy keeps in-frame clones and lacks some. The table records tens of thousands of clones, 80% to 90% of them present only once. The CDR3 length is 14 residues. Germline V CDR1 and CDR2: MNHEY, SMNVEV (reference sequence). V was trimmed by 1 base and J by 9 bases, leaving 13 bases between them. A word on this clone: The antigen remains unidentified.

V is TRBV27 and J is TRBJ2-1, with a possible D match to TRBD1 (6 bases). The sample comprised PBMCs. This sequence was found in a woman between 18 and 29 years old in good health and CMV-seronegative. The CDR3 sequence: CASSLWGPRAEQFF. Written as DNA, the CDR3 is TGTGCCAGCAGTTTATGGGGGCCCAGGGCTGAGCAGTTCTTC.